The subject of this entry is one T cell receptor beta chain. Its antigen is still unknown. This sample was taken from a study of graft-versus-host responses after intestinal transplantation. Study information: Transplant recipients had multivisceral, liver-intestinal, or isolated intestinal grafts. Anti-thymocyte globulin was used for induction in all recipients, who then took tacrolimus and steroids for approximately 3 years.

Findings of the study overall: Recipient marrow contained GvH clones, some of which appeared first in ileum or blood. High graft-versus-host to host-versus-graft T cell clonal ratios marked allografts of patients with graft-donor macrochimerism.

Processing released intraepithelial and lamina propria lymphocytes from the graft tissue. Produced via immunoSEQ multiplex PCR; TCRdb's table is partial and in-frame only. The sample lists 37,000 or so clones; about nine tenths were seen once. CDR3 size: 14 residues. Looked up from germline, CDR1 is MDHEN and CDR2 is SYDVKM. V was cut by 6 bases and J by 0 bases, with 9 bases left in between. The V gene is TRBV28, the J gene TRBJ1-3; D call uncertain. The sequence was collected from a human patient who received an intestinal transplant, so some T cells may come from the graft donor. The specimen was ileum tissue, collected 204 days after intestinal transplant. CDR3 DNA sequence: TGTGCCAGCAGCAAAGTATACTCTGGAAACACCATATATTTT. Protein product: CASSKVYSGNTIYF. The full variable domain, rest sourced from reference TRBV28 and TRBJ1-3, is DVKVTQSSRYLVKRTGEKVFLECVQDMDHENMFWYRQDPGLGLRLIYFSYDVKMKEKGDIPEGYSVSREKKERFSLILESASTNQTSMYLCASSKVYSGNTIYFGEGSWLTVV.